This record concerns one T cell receptor (beta chain) sequence. Its antigen is not known. Using its own MiXCR run on the 5' RACE reads, TCRdb lists one record per CDR3 protein. The sample includes a few hundred thousand distinct CDR3 sequences, under 25% seen only once; the top ten take under 15%. The V gene's germline CDR1 is MNHEY and CDR2 SMNVEV (reference sequence). The V end lost 3 bases, the J end lost 10 bases, and 15 bases lay between the germline ends. The CDR3 is made up of 13 amino acids. The data stem from a study of T-cell memory formation after mild COVID-19. Study results and caveats: Second-wave clones that peaked on day 37 lacked confirmed SARS-CoV-2 specificity.

Material for sequencing was PBMCs or a T cell subset sorted from them (not recorded which). This sequence originates from an adult woman who had mild COVID-19 (a few samples of this study predate the infection). Cell type and time point are not known. The chain carries TRBV27 and TRBJ1-1; D unresolved. CDR3 loop: CASSFGVGLGAFF. The CDR3 DNA is TGTGCCAGCAGTTTCGGGGTCGGATTGGGAGCTTTCTTT.